These 23 T cell receptor beta chains were all obtained from the same sample, sequenced in a study of shared clonotypes between healthy human individuals. Profiled with immunoSEQ multiplex PCR; TCRdb holds only in-frame clones, not every one. This table has a few hundred thousand clones, 60% to 70% appearing once. Sequencing used memory CD4+ T cells sorted from blood. As for subset: CD45RA-negative fraction. Receptor source: a young man in good health.

The V gene is TRBV19, the J gene TRBJ2-5; D possibly uses TRBD1 or TRBD2 (5 bases each). The ends were cut back, 4 bases at V and 5 bases at J, with 14 bases in the middle. The germline gives CDR1 LNHDA, CDR2 SQIVND (reference sequence). CDR3 length: 14 residues. CDR3 residues: CASSKGPTKETQYF. The CDR3 nucleotides read TGTGCCAGTAGTAAGGGACCGACCAAGGAGACCCAGTACTTC.

This clone occurred a few times. J is TRBJ2-6 and V is TRBV10-3; unclear D gene. This CDR3 comprises 14 residues. Germline V gene lookup returns CDR1 ENHRY and CDR2 SYGVKD. V dropped 9 bases and J dropped 0 bases, with 9 bases sitting between them. The CDR3 loop is CAIKPGSGANVLTF. Here the CDR3 DNA reads TGTGCCATAAAGCCAGGCTCTGGGGCCAACGTCCTGACTTTC.

V and J are TRBV5-4 and TRBJ2-1, with D possibly being TRBD2 (7 bases). V was cut by 3 bases and J by 8 bases, with 18 bases left in between. The CDR3 runs 15 residues. CDR1 is SGHNT and CDR2 is YYREEE in the germline V gene (reference sequence). The CDR3 spells CASSSRGAGFDEQFF. DNA of the CDR3: TGTGCCAGCAGCTCCAGGGGAGCGGGGTTTGATGAGCAGTTCTTC. Looking up the rest from reference TRBV5-4 and TRBJ2-1 gives the full variable domain: ETGVTQSPTHLIKTRGQQVTLRCSSQSGHNTVSWYQQALGQGPQFIFQYYREEENGRGNFPPRFSGLQFPNYSSELNVNALELDDSALYLCASSSRGAGFDEQFFGPGTRLTVL.

This clone was seen only a few times. The chain employs TRBV12-5 and TRBJ1-5, with TRBD1 as a possible D gene (6 bases). Germline V gene lookup returns CDR1 LGHNT and CDR2 FRNRAP. V dropped 5 bases and J dropped 5 bases, with 16 bases sitting between them. This CDR3 has 15 amino acids. CDR3 nucleotide sequence: TGTGCTAGTGGTCCCCCTACAGGGTGCGATCAGCCCCAGCATTTT. Translated: CASGPPTGCDQPQHF.

This chain connects TRBV7-3 to TRBJ2-1, with TRBD2 matching over 9 bases. V gave up 2 bases and J gave up 9 bases; unmatched junction bases: 17. This CDR3 is built from 18 residues. Germline V gene lookup returns CDR1 SGHTA and CDR2 FQGTGA. The CDR3 DNA reads as TGTGCCAGCAGCTTAGGCGCCCCTAGCGGGATATGGGAGAGTGAGCAGTTCTTC. It yields the protein CASSLGAPSGIWESEQFF.

This chain links TRBV10-3 with TRBJ2-2, with TRBD1 identical over 7 bases. This CDR3 spans 15 amino acids. With 6 bases clipped from V and 3 bases from J, the junction kept 7 bases outside the gene matches. The V gene's germline CDR1 is ENHRY and CDR2 SYGVKD. CDR3 DNA: TGTGCCATCAGCCCGGGACAGAGAGACACCGGGGAGCTGTTTTTT. Translation gives CAISPGQRDTGELFF.

The chain links TRBV4-1 to TRBJ1-5; a weak D match, TRBD1 (6 bases). CDR3 length: 16 amino acids. Trimming took 1 base from V and 4 from J, leaving 14 bases between them. In germline, CDR1 is MGHRA, CDR2 YSYEKL. The CDR3 protein is CASSQGLTRGNQPQHF. The CDR3 DNA sequence: TGCGCCAGCAGCCAAGGTCTGACGAGGGGGAATCAGCCCCAGCATTTT.

This clone appeared a few times. This chain uses TRBV28 with TRBJ2-7, with D perhaps being TRBD1 or TRBD2 (5 bases each). The V gene lost 9 bases and the J gene lost 0 bases, with 15 bases spanning the gap. Germline V gene sequence: CDR1 MDHEN, CDR2 SYDVKM. The CDR3 has 14 amino acids. CDR3 residues: CASVGAGRSYEQYF. CDR3 coding DNA: TGTGCCAGTGTCGGGGCGGGTCGCTCCTACGAGCAGTACTTC.

This chain uses TRBV6-6 with TRBJ2-2; weak D call: TRBD1 (6 bases). Germline lookup yields CDR1 MNHNY and CDR2 SVGAGI (reference sequence). The CDR3 length is 15 residues. The V gene lost 4 bases and the J gene lost 2 bases, with 11 bases spanning the gap. DNA of the CDR3: TGTGCCAGCAGTTCTACAGGGATAAACACCGGGGAGCTGTTTTTT. Translation gives CASSSTGINTGELFF.

The rearrangement links TRBV7-9 to TRBJ1-2, with D maybe TRBD1 (5 bases). There are 14 residues in the CDR3. The V end lost 0 bases, the J end lost 4 bases, and 9 bases lay between the germline ends. CDR1 and CDR2 from the germline V gene are SEHNR and FQNEAQ (reference sequence). CDR3 residues: CASSLAGVSYGYTF. The CDR3 DNA reads as TGTGCCAGCAGCTTAGCGGGGGTTAGCTATGGCTACACCTTC. Drawing the rest from reference TRBV7-9 and TRBJ1-2, the complete variable domain is DTGVSQNPRHKITKRGQNVTFRCDPISEHNRLYWYRQTLGQGPEFLTYFQNEAQLEKSRLLSDRFSAERPKGSFSTLEIQRTEQGDSAMYLCASSLAGVSYGYTFGSGTRLTVV.

This clone was detected only once. This chain connects TRBV6-1 to TRBJ2-7; D is ambiguous. V lost 4 bases and J 3 bases, leaving 13 bases between the germline ends. CDR3 length: 14 residues. CDR1 is MNHNS and CDR2 is SASEGT in the germline V gene. Written as DNA, the CDR3 is TGTGCCAGCAGTGGACACGGCCGGAGCTACGAGCAGTACTTC. Protein sequence: CASSGHGRSYEQYF.

V and J are TRBV6-1 and TRBJ2-7; TRBD2 matches at 10 bases. The CDR3 consists of 16 residues. V trimming: 3 bases; J trimming: 2 bases; junction bases outside the gene matches: 7. The germline V gene has CDR1 MNHNS and CDR2 SASEGT. CDR3 protein: CASSDLGLAAAYEQYF. In DNA, the CDR3 is TGTGCCAGCAGTGATCTCGGACTAGCGGCCGCCTACGAGCAGTACTTC.

This clone was found a few times. The chain combines TRBV19 with TRBJ2-5, with 8 bases fitting TRBD2. Losses at the gene ends were 3 bases for V and 2 bases for J; bases not matched to a gene: 11. The CDR3 is 17 amino acids. Germline V CDR1 and CDR2: LNHDA, SQIVND (reference sequence). This chain's CDR3 is CASSIGGSSGLQETQYF. The CDR3 DNA reads as TGTGCCAGTAGTATCGGCGGGTCTAGCGGGCTTCAAGAGACCCAGTACTTC.

The chain employs TRBV5-1 and TRBJ1-4; no firm D call. Per the germline V gene, CDR1 is SGHRS and CDR2 is YFSETQ. The CDR3 extends over 14 amino acids. V was trimmed by 4 bases and J by 0 bases, leaving 7 bases between them. CDR3 sequence (DNA): TGCGCCAGCAGCGCGGACGCAACTAATGAAAAACTGTTTTTT. Translating it yields CASSADATNEKLFF.

This clone was detected a few times. The chain joins TRBV28 to TRBJ2-7; 7 nucleotides agree with TRBD1. The trim removed 4 bases at V and 4 bases at J, leaving 4 bases unmatched. This CDR3 comprises 13 residues. CDR1 MDHEN and CDR2 SYDVKM come from the germline V gene. CDR3 amino acids: CASSSGQDYEQYF. As DNA, the CDR3 is TGTGCCAGCAGTTCCGGACAGGATTACGAGCAGTACTTC.

The V call is TRBV19, the J call TRBJ2-7, with D maybe TRBD2 (5 bases). The ends were cut back, 6 bases at V and 3 bases at J, with 18 bases in the middle. This CDR3 region has 15 residues. Germline loops: CDR1 LNHDA, CDR2 SQIVND (reference sequence). For the CDR3, the DNA is TGTGCCAGTAGGACTATGGACTCCCAAGGCTACGAGCAGTACTTC. It encodes CASRTMDSQGYEQYF. The full variable domain, rest sourced from reference TRBV19 and TRBJ2-7, is DGGITQSPKYLFRKEGQNVTLSCEQNLNHDAMYWYRQDPGQGLRLIYYSQIVNDFQKGDIAEGYSVSREKKESFPLTVTSAQKNPTAFYLCASRTMDSQGYEQYFGPGTRLTVT.

This clone showed up just once. CDR3 amino acids: CASRPPGIDGTQYF. The CDR3 nucleotides are TGTGCCAGCAGGCCACCAGGAATCGACGGGACCCAGTACTTC. The rearrangement uses TRBV28 and TRBJ2-5, with D unclear. This CDR3 comprises 14 residues. Trimming removed 6 bases from V and 7 bases from J, with 18 bases in between. CDR1 and CDR2 (germline): MDHEN, SYDVKM.

The rearrangement joins TRBV7-2 to TRBJ1-3; TRBD1 is a possible D gene (6 bases). Germline V gene data show CDR1 as SGHTA and CDR2 as FQGNSA. The CDR3 length is 15 residues. The V end lost 5 bases, the J end lost 3 bases, and 14 bases lay between the germline ends. The CDR3: CASSRRGAGGNTIYF. DNA of the CDR3: TGTGCCAGCAGCCGGCGGGGGGCAGGTGGAAACACCATATATTTT.

This chain uses TRBV18 with TRBJ2-1, with D tentatively TRBD1 (6 bases). The V gene's germline CDR1 is KGHSH and CDR2 LQKENI. Trimming stripped 6 bases from V and 0 bases from J, with 12 bases between. The CDR3 runs to 15 residues. CDR3 DNA sequence: TGTGCCAGCTCGACTGACAGGTTCTCCTACAATGAGCAGTTCTTC. Translation gives CASSTDRFSYNEQFF.

This chain connects TRBV10-3 to TRBJ1-3; D not certain. This CDR3 spans 12 amino acids. CDR1 and CDR2 from the germline V gene are ENHRY and SYGVKD. V was shortened by 9 bases and J by 0 bases, with 6 bases between the two germline ends. For the CDR3, the DNA is TGTGCCATTAACGACTCTGGAAACACCATATATTTT. Residues: CAINDSGNTIYF.

The chain is built from TRBV27 and TRBJ2-7; no clear D gene. The germline gives CDR1 MNHEY, CDR2 SMNVEV (reference sequence). The CDR3 is made up of 11 amino acids. V lost 0 bases and J lost 5, with 2 bases in between. DNA of the CDR3: TGTGCCAGCAGTTTATCCCACGAGCAGTACTTC. Protein product: CASSLSHEQYF.

This chain uses TRBV6-1 with TRBJ1-2; D ambiguous. The CDR3 has 13 residues. Trimming stripped 7 bases from V and 8 bases from J, with 17 bases between. CDR1 MNHNS and CDR2 SASEGT come from the germline V gene. CDR3 nucleotides: TGTGCCAGCAAAATGGACGGCGTCGGGGGCTACACCTTC. Translating gives CASKMDGVGGYTF.

This CDR3 reads CASSLRGHAGGQETQYF. In DNA form, the CDR3 reads TGTGCCAGCAGCTTAAGGGGTCATGCGGGGGGCCAAGAGACCCAGTACTTC. The chain is built from TRBV7-3 and TRBJ2-5, with 8 positions matching TRBD2. This CDR3 contains 17 residues. With V trimmed by 1 base and J by 1 base, 8 bases remained unmatched. Germline loops: CDR1 SGHTA, CDR2 FQGTGA.